The T cell receptor beta chain described here comes from a study of T cell repertoires in cytomegalovirus infection (dated by TCRdb to the late 2010s). Describing the broader study: Donor HLA type was relevant to the analysis, as public TCR beta signatures indicated carriage of CMV infection together with the matching HLA type. Broad study findings and their caveats: The ex vivo response was dominated by HLA-C-restricted CMV-specific TCR beta clonotypes, which also provided the single most frequent clonotype in two of eight donors. Carriers of CMV infection plus the relevant HLA type were discriminated by the cumulative frequency of public TCR beta family members in the study cohort and in an independent roughly 400-donor cohort.

This clonotype was observed many times. The specificity of this receptor is unknown. Base qualities are not at hand, and no much larger clone is one base apart. The CDR3 goes from the cysteine to the phenylalanine over 14 residues. The only DNA kept is the CDR3, 42 bases in frame from the first base. The germline V gene specifies LGHNA as CDR1 and YSLEER as CDR2. The V and J ends are trimmed by 4 bases and 1 base, leaving 10 bases between them. The data were produced on an Illumina HiSeq 1500. Using fastp trimming at Q25 and MiXCR clonotype assembly, TCRdb reanalyzed the public sequencing data and kept in-frame beta chains. For every CDR3 protein sequence, its rows merge into one entry that carries the most common genes and DNA. For this sample the table gives about 98,000 distinct CDR3 sequences, of which approximately 15% were detected only once. The ten top clones hold around 8.2% of the sample.

This receptor was taken from a human donor in good health (CMV status not recorded). Some clones in this sample may be carry-over from other donors' samples. The sequence links TRBV4-3 to TRBJ1-1; TRBD1 could be the D gene, as 6 bases match. What was sequenced was PBMCs. The CDR3 here reads CASSRGHSNTEAFF. The DNA is TGCGCCAGCAGCCGGGGACACTCGAACACTGAAGCTTTCTTT.